Given below is one TCR beta chain in context. The source of the sample is a study of blood T cell repertoires in COVID-19. The method was immunoSEQ multiplex PCR; TCRdb's version includes in-frame clones alone and lacks a portion of them. Here the sample spans 130,000 to 150,000 clones, approximately 85% being singletons. Germline V gene data show CDR1 as SGHAT and CDR2 as FQNNGV. With 1 base clipped from V and 5 bases from J, the junction kept 1 base outside the gene matches. The CDR3 is made up of 13 amino acids. The chain links TRBV11-2 to TRBJ2-5, with TRBD2 matching over 7 bases. The sequence derives from a man aged 65-85 years with acute or convalescent COVID-19. Sequencing input: peripheral blood. For the CDR3, the DNA is TGTGCCAGCAGCTTAGGGCGGGAGGAGACCCAGTACTTC. Translating it yields CASSLGREETQYF.